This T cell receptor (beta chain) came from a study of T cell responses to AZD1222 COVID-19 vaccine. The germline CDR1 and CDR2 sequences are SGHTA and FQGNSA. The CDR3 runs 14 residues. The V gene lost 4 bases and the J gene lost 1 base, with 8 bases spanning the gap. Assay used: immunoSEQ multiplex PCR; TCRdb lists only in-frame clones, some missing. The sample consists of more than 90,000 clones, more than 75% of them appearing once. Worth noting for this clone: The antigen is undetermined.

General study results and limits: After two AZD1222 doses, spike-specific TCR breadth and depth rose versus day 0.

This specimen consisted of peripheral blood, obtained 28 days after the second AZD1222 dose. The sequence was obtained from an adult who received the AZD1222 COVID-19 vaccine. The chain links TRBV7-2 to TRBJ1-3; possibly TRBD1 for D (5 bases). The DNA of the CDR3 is TGTGCCAGCAGCTCGGGGGGATCTGGAAACACCATATATTTT. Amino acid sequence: CASSSGGSGNTIYF.